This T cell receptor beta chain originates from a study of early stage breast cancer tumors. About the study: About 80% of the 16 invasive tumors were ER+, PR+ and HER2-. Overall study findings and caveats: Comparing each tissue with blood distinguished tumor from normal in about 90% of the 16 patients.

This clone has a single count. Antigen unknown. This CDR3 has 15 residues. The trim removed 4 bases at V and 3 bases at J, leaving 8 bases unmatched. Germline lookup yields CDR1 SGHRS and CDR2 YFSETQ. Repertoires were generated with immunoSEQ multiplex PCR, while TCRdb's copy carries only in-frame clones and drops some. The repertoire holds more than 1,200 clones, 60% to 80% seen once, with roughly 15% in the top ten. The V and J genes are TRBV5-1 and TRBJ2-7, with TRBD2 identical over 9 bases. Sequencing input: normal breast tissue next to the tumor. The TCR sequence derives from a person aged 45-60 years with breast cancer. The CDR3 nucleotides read TGCGCCAGCAGCACCGGACTAGCGTCGGGCTACGAGCAGTACTTC. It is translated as CASSTGLASGYEQYF.